The clone carrying this TCR beta chain was counted a few times. Its target is not known. Individual cDNA molecules received unique molecular identifiers. From the 5' RACE reads, TCRdb called clonotypes with MiXCR, one entry per CDR3 protein. The table lists more than 65,000 distinct CDR3 sequences, 4.6% of them singletons, with roughly 3.6% in the top ten. The data are from a study of early T cells in non-severe SARS-CoV-2 infection. Study overall: Chains were unpaired, as sequencing was done on bulk RNA from unsorted whole blood. Study conclusions and caveats: Reliance on VDJdb matching favored anti-spike CD8 responses; private and CD4 specificities were missed.

The CDR3 sequence is 12 residues long. Trimming stripped 5 bases from V and 6 bases from J, with 9 bases between. Germline V gene sequence: CDR1 KGHDR, CDR2 SFDVKD. This TCR was recovered from an adult who was a healthcare worker with PCR-confirmed SARS-CoV-2 infection or an uninfected control (not recorded which). The donor label of this sample is uncertain. The sequencing here drew on whole blood, taken at baseline. The chain couples TRBV24-1 to TRBJ1-1; no clear D. CDR3 DNA sequence: TGTGCCACCAGTGGGACCAATTCTGAAGCTTTCTTT. Protein: CATSGTNSEAFF.